This T cell receptor (beta chain) comes out of a study of blood T cell repertoires in COVID-19. With 2 bases clipped from V and 2 bases from J, the junction kept 8 bases outside the gene matches. This CDR3 region has 16 residues. Per germline, CDR1 SGHRS and CDR2 YFSETQ. Authors' processing steps: For nucleated cells, counts were estimated from reference gene primer amplification. Clones were read by immunoSEQ multiplex PCR, and TCRdb kept only the in-frame ones, dropping some. For V, J and clone size, that table is used; D and trimming come from the DNA. The table shows some 300,000 clones, with 70% to 90% occurring only once.

Sequencing input: peripheral blood. The chain links TRBV5-1 to TRBJ2-7, with TRBD2 matching over 9 bases. This clonotype was sampled from a woman aged 50 to 60 with active or convalescent COVID-19. CDR3 DNA: TGCGCCAGCAGCTTCCCGACTAGCGGAAGAACCTACGAGCAGTACTTC. Protein sequence: CASSFPTSGRTYEQYF.